This passage covers 3 T cell receptor beta chains from one sample sequenced in a study of control samples from healthy donors and cancer patients. Using immunoSEQ multiplex PCR, the repertoire was profiled, and TCRdb retains in-frame clones only, with some absent. The sample records 150,000 to 200,000 clones, about 93% being singletons. Sequencing input: blood. The origin of the receptors is a man aged 18 to 30 in good health.

The CDR3, as DNA: TGTGCCAGCGGTAACTATGGCTACACCTTC. Its protein product is CASGNYGYTF. V gene TRBV25-1 combines with J gene TRBJ1-2; no reliable D call. The CDR3 length is 10 residues. The germline CDR1 and CDR2 sequences are MGHDK and SYGVNS. V dropped 8 bases and J dropped 1 base, with 2 bases sitting between them.

The chain has TRBV6-4 and TRBJ1-4, with a possible D match to TRBD1 (5 bases). Germline CDR1 MRHNA, CDR2 SNTAGT. The CDR3 totals 17 residues. Between the trimmed V and J ends, which lost 8 bases and 0 bases, there was a span of 19 bases. CDR3: CASDNRSLIPTNEKLFF. In DNA form, the CDR3 reads TGTGCCAGCGACAACAGGTCCCTAATTCCAACTAATGAAAAACTGTTTTTT.

The rearrangement joins TRBV7-2 to TRBJ2-1; 14 bases map to TRBD2. CDR3 size: 16 residues. V gave up 5 bases and J gave up 9 bases; unmatched junction bases: 9. Germline V gives CDR1 SGHTA, CDR2 FQGNSA. The CDR3 coding sequence is TGTGCCAGCAGCCCTTGGGGGACTAGCGGGGGCCCTGAGCAGTTCTTC. Its translation: CASSPWGTSGGPEQFF.